The rows below give T cell receptor beta chains drawn from one sample of a study of early stage breast cancer tumors. The protocol was immunoSEQ multiplex PCR, while the TCRdb copy is restricted to in-frame clones and leaves out a portion. The data show approximately 10,000 clones, about 73% seen once. Sequencing was carried out using breast tumor tissue. The receptors were sampled from a person between 35 and 49 years old with breast cancer. CDR3s include the opening cysteine and the closing phenylalanine or tryptophan. The order of the fields is J gene, V gene, D gene, clone size, CDR3 protein, CDR3 DNA. The D gene is left open where the match is weak. Size is omitted from some rows. Given values are once, few, many or a class for expanded clones.

J gene: TRBJ1-5
V gene: TRBV4-1
D gene: NA
clone size: few
CDR3 protein: CASSLGLGQPQHF
CDR3 DNA: TGCGCCAGCAGCCTCGGATTGGGCCAGCCCCAGCATTTT

J gene: TRBJ1-5
V gene: TRBV11-2
D gene: NA
clone size: NA
CDR3 protein: CASSLAGEEHQPQHF
CDR3 DNA: TGTGCCAGCAGCTTAGCGGGCGAAGAGCATCAGCCCCAGCATTTT

J gene: TRBJ2-7
V gene: TRBV19
D gene: NA
clone size: NA
CDR3 protein: CASSITGDEQYF
CDR3 DNA: TGTGCCAGTAGTATTACGGGGGACGAGCAGTACTTC

J gene: TRBJ2-1
V gene: TRBV5-6
D gene: TRBD2
clone size: medium-sized
CDR3 protein: CASSLLAGVHEQFF
CDR3 DNA: TGTGCCAGCAGCTTACTAGCGGGAGTCCATGAGCAGTTCTTC

J gene: TRBJ2-1
V gene: TRBV6-6
D gene: TRBD2
clone size: few
CDR3 protein: CASSSGEYYNEQFF
CDR3 DNA: TGTGCCAGCAGTAGCGGGGAATACTACAATGAGCAGTTCTTC

J gene: TRBJ2-7
V gene: TRBV30
D gene: NA
clone size: NA
CDR3 protein: CAWSVAMGSSYEQYF
CDR3 DNA: TGTGCCTGGAGTGTAGCGATGGGCAGTTCCTACGAGCAGTACTTC

J gene: TRBJ2-2
V gene: TRBV10-3
D gene: NA
clone size: NA
CDR3 protein: CAIRTTIRGGGTGELFF
CDR3 DNA: TGTGCCATCAGAACAACAATTAGGGGGGGAGGCACCGGGGAGCTGTTTTTT

J gene: TRBJ2-5
V gene: TRBV10-2
D gene: TRBD2
clone size: large
CDR3 protein: CASSGTSIQETQYF
CDR3 DNA: TGCGCCAGCAGTGGGACTAGTATCCAAGAGACCCAGTACTTC

J gene: TRBJ2-2
V gene: TRBV7-9
D gene: TRBD1
clone size: NA
CDR3 protein: CASSFKQGAQDTGELFF
CDR3 DNA: TGTGCCAGCAGCTTTAAACAGGGGGCGCAAGACACCGGGGAGCTGTTTTTT

J gene: TRBJ1-2
V gene: TRBV30
D gene: NA
clone size: few
CDR3 protein: CAWSPTRTGLDGYTF
CDR3 DNA: TGTGCCTGGAGTCCTACCCGAACAGGGTTAGATGGCTACACCTTC

J gene: TRBJ2-2
V gene: TRBV19
D gene: NA
clone size: NA
CDR3 protein: CASTGTSYTGELFF
CDR3 DNA: TGTGCCAGTACCGGGACTTCCTACACCGGGGAGCTGTTTTTT

J gene: TRBJ1-2
V gene: TRBV19
D gene: TRBD1
clone size: NA
CDR3 protein: CASRGGQGVYGYTF
CDR3 DNA: TGTGCCAGTAGGGGGGGACAGGGAGTCTATGGCTACACCTTC

J gene: TRBJ2-3
V gene: TRBV6-6
D gene: TRBD2
clone size: NA
CDR3 protein: CASRRSSGDTDTQYF
CDR3 DNA: TGTGCCAGCAGGCGGTCTAGCGGAGATACAGATACGCAGTATTTT

J gene: TRBJ1-1
V gene: TRBV20-1
D gene: NA
clone size: few
CDR3 protein: CSARVVPEAFF
CDR3 DNA: TGCAGTGCTAGAGTTGTCCCTGAAGCTTTCTTT